These 4 T cell receptor beta chains came from one sample sequenced in a study of CD8 T cells in ankylosing spondylitis. These TCRs are of unknown antigen specificity. TCRdb re-analysed the 5' RACE reads in MiXCR, keeping a single row per CDR3 protein. The sample yields about 210,000 distinct CDR3 sequences, 5.5% to 7.5% seen once. Study-wide findings and caveats: Characteristic of ankylosing spondylitis blood, it appeared, was a TCR beta motif comprising eight highly homologous variants.

The sequenced material came from blood, either unsorted or a sorted T cell fraction (not recorded which). All receptors derive from a male donor with ankylosing spondylitis.

This clonotype has at least ten counts. The genes are TRBV12-3 or TRBV12-4 and TRBJ2-2; 11 nucleotides agree with TRBD2. J was trimmed by 1 base and V by 6 bases; bases with no gene match: 4. This CDR3 comprises 16 residues. This CDR3 reads CASSPLAGGNTGELFF. The DNA for the CDR3 is TGTGCCAGCAGCCCTCTAGCGGGGGGGAACACCGGGGAGCTGTTTTTT.

This clonotype was seen ten or more times. This chain uses TRBV20-1 with TRBJ2-1; 8 nucleotides line up with TRBD2. The V and J ends lost 0 bases and 4 bases, in that order; junction bases with no gene match: 8. Germline CDR1 reads DFQATT; CDR2 reads SNEGSKA (reference sequence). The CDR3 consists of 16 residues. The DNA of the CDR3 is TGCAGTGCTAGAGATGAGGGACTAGAATTTTACAATGAGCAGTTCTTC. Translating gives CSARDEGLEFYNEQFF.

In its sample, this clonotype was seen many times. This chain links TRBV5-6 with TRBJ2-1, with 7 bases aligning to TRBD1. V trimming: 4 bases; J trimming: 7 bases; junction bases outside the gene matches: 8. There are 14 residues in the CDR3. Germline V gene lookup returns CDR1 SGHDT and CDR2 YYEEEE. The CDR3 region has the DNA TGTGCCAGCAGCCCTGACAGGGCGCGGAATGAGCAGTTCTTC. Its protein is CASSPDRARNEQFF.

This clonotype was recorded many times. The rearrangement uses TRBV7-9 and TRBJ1-1, with D perhaps matching TRBD1 (5 bases). V was trimmed by 7 bases and J by 7 bases, leaving 13 bases between them. Germline V CDR1 and CDR2: SEHNR, FQNEAQ (reference sequence). This CDR3 spans 12 amino acids. The CDR3: CASIILTGEAFF. In DNA form, the CDR3 reads TGTGCCAGCATCATACTTACAGGTGAAGCTTTCTTT. The entire variable domain, with the rest obtained from reference TRBV7-9 and TRBJ1-1, is as follows: DTGVSQNPRHKITKRGQNVTFRCDPISEHNRLYWYRQTLGQGPEFLTYFQNEAQLEKSRLLSDRFSAERPKGSFSTLEIQRTEQGDSAMYLCASIILTGEAFFGQGTRLTVV.